One T cell receptor (beta chain) is described in this entry. Antigen: not known. These data belong to a study of CD8 T cells in ankylosing spondylitis. General observations from the study: Clones that were linked to disease were CD8+ and were relatively rare in peripheral blood.

TCRdb fed the 5' RACE reads into MiXCR, producing one record per CDR3 protein. The sample carries roughly 150,000 distinct CDR3 sequences, around a third recorded once. This TCR was sampled from a male donor with ankylosing spondylitis. Sample: synovial fluid, either unsorted or a sorted T cell fraction (not recorded which).

The CDR3 loop reads CASSPQFSDTQYF. The CDR3 bases are TGTGCCAGCAGCCCCCAGTTCTCAGATACGCAGTATTTT. The rearrangement uses TRBV7-2 and TRBJ2-3; D uncertain. Between the trimmed V and J ends, which lost 5 bases and 4 bases, there was a span of 10 bases. Germline CDR1 is SGHTA and CDR2 is FQGNSA. The CDR3 totals 13 residues.